This TCR beta chain stems from a study of shared clonotypes between healthy human individuals. Those who donated were healthy HIV-negative adults, with no recent acute infections or vaccinations reported. Concerning this clone: The antigen remains undetermined.

V shed 5 bases and J shed 4 bases, with 21 bases lying between them. This CDR3 is built from 17 residues. Germline V gene sequence: CDR1 SGHVS, CDR2 FQNEAQ. Study-wide findings and caveats: How much donors shared clonotypes was expected to be affected by sequencing depth. Only blood was sampled; tissue repertoires likely differ.

Clones were sequenced by immunoSEQ multiplex PCR, and TCRdb holds only the in-frame ones, with some missing. Of around 500,000 clones in the sample, 81% were seen once. The origin of this receptor is a woman between 40 and 50 years old in good health. Some clones in this sample may be carry-over from other donors' samples. J is TRBJ2-1 and V is TRBV7-8; TRBD2 is a possible D gene (6 bases). The sequenced material came from PBMCs. CDR3 residues: CASSPLGGNSLYNEQFF. CDR3 nucleotide sequence: TGTGCCAGCAGCCCCCTCGGGGGTAACAGCCTTTACAATGAGCAGTTCTTC.